This TCR beta chain is drawn from a study of blood T cell repertoires in COVID-19. Background on the study: The analysed material was cDNA or gDNA that came from T cells, B-cell-depleted T cells, or PBMCs.

Worth noting for this clone: Other nucleotide sequences in the sample specify the same CDR3.

This CDR3 comprises 15 residues. The trim removed 1 base at V and 3 bases at J, leaving 0 bases unmatched. Germline V lookup: CDR1 SNHLY, CDR2 FYNNEI. Original processing methods: Reference gene primer amplification gave nucleated cell count estimates. Generated by immunoSEQ multiplex PCR, the TCRdb table keeps only in-frame clones and is missing some. V and J calls and clone size are as listed in that table; D and trimming were resolved from the DNA. This table holds approximately 51,000 clones, around 86% found once. This TCR came from a woman of 80 years or more with COVID-19, enrolled during active disease. Sequenced sample: peripheral blood. The chain is built from TRBV2 and TRBJ2-1; TRBD2 matches 10 bases. As DNA, the CDR3 is TGTGCCAGCAGTGAAGGGACTAGCGGCTACAATGAGCAGTTCTTC. Encoded protein: CASSEGTSGYNEQFF.